This TCR beta chain was recovered during a study of T cell responses to AZD1222 COVID-19 vaccine. On the study more broadly: Both about-4-week and about-12-week second-dose recipients were combined.

General study points: It was only after the peak T cell response that any repertoires were sampled. Donor demographics were predominantly white British with a female majority; clonal diversity may be underestimated.

As concerns this clone: Its antigen is unidentified.

Assay used: immunoSEQ multiplex PCR; TCRdb lists only in-frame clones, some missing. This repertoire shows 120,000 to 150,000 clones, about nine tenths found once; its top ten account for approximately 15%. Germline CDR1 reads SGHAT; CDR2 reads FQNNGV. Trimming cost V 4 bases and J 4 bases; bases outside gene matches: 13. There are 17 residues in the CDR3. This sample comprised peripheral blood, obtained on day 0 of AZD1222 vaccination. The genes are TRBV11-2 and TRBJ1-2, with TRBD1 matching over 9 bases. The source is an adult in good health. CDR3 in amino acids: CASSSVRGGQGSYGYTF. The CDR3 DNA sequence: TGTGCCAGCAGCTCCGTAAGGGGTGGACAGGGGAGCTATGGCTACACCTTC. Full variable domain (outside the CDR3, taken from reference TRBV11-2 and TRBJ1-2): EAGVAQSPRYKIIEKRQSVAFWCNPISGHATLYWYQQILGQGPKLLIQFQNNGVVDDSQLPKDRFSAERLKGVDSTLKIQPAKLEDSAVYLCASSSVRGGQGSYGYTFGSGTRLTVV.